This TCR beta chain was documented in a study of T-cell reconstitution after alpha-beta-depleted transplantation in children (dated by TCRdb to about 2016). About the full investigation: Using TCR repertoire profiling, the study quantitatively followed how T-cell immune reconstitution unfolded in children after TCRalphabeta/CD19-depleted allogeneic hematopoietic cell transplantation.

Findings and caveats that apply to the study as a whole: The frequencies of hyperexpanded clones fell over the following months, and after one year, T-cell counts and TCRbeta diversity were mostly attributed to newly produced T cells. In some patients, the high TCRbeta diversity seen at day 60 was put down to recipient T cells and intrathymic progenitors that had survived conditioning. The apparently early alphabetaT-cell count recovery about two months after transplant was reportedly dependent on only several hundred rapidly expanded clones derived from non-depleted graft cells.

The CDR3, cysteine through phenylalanine, is 14 amino acids long. Only the CDR3 portion is preserved as DNA: 42 bases, with reading frame beginning at the first base. The V and J ends are trimmed by 1 base and 1 base, leaving 7 bases between them. The germline V gene (reference sequence) sets CDR1 to SEHNR and CDR2 to FQNEAQ. This clonotype occurred many times. Which antigen it targets is not known. No much larger clone is present one base from it, and per-base qualities are unavailable. The treatment or condition label, read with the paper, signifies: allogeneic hematopoietic cell transplantation with graft depleted of TCRalphabeta T cells and CD19 B cells. TCRalphabeta/CD19-depleted allogeneic hematopoietic cell grafts were given to the transplant recipients, all of whom were children. The receptor library was made with PCR. Instrument used: Illumina HiSeq 2500. Molecular barcoding was employed in the preparation of TCR libraries, with unique molecular identifiers being used to normalize TCRbeta repertoire quantification. TCRdb trimmed public reads at Q25 via fastp, called clones via MiXCR and kept in-frame beta chains. Identical CDR3 proteins give one entry, which carries the most common genes and DNA. This sample has approximately 520,000 distinct CDR3 sequences in its table, and roughly an eighth of those were observed once. The ten largest clones capture around 13% of the sample.

Source: PBMCs, mostly from graft donor cells, taken 180 days after TCRalphabeta/CD19-depleted stem cell transplant. The chain employs TRBV7-9 and TRBJ1-1; no D gene can be assigned with confidence. This clonotype originated in a female patient aged 2-10 years who had a stem cell transplant for aplastic anemia, so the T cells may come from the graft donor. The sequenced DNA is TGTGCCAGCAGCTTAGTAGGAACGAACACTGAAGCTTTCTTT. This yields the protein CASSLVGTNTEAFF. Supplemented by the reference TRBV7-9 and TRBJ1-1 proteins around the CDR3, the complete variable domain is DTGVSQNPRHKITKRGQNVTFRCDPISEHNRLYWYRQTLGQGPEFLTYFQNEAQLEKSRLLSDRFSAERPKGSFSTLEIQRTEQGDSAMYLCASSLVGTNTEAFFGQGTRLTVV.